The T cell receptor (beta chain) under discussion was sequenced for a study of T cell responses to AZD1222 COVID-19 vaccine (dated by TCRdb to the early 2020s). In the study overall: A total of 233 trial participants underwent TCR sequencing, of whom about 200 had received two doses of AZD1222 and approximately 26 had received two doses of the MenACWY control vaccine. Trial participants were enrolled into age subgroups of 18-55, 56-69 and 70-plus years, which contained approximately 150, 28 and 58 TCR-sequenced participants, respectively.

The CDR3 regions of human TCRbeta chains were subjected to immunosequencing. In the paper's pipeline: Repertoire TCRs were matched against a reference library of SARS-CoV-2-specific TCRs generated with the MIRA antigen-specificity platform. Breadth was defined as the fraction of unique TCRs that were SARS-CoV-2-associated. Depth was defined as the fraction of total T cells that were SARS-CoV-2-associated. Using the MIRA data, every spike-specific TCR was mapped to the spike region that the TCR reacted to and assigned to either a CD4 or a CD8 class. Log10-transformed breadth and depth values were compared by one-way ANOVA with Sidak's multiple comparisons tests. The immuneACCESS repertoire file appears here via TCRdb, limited to in-frame rearrangements. These files lack a portion of the clones; in checked studies, under half of the deficit traces to unresolved V genes, and the cause of the others is not known. The V and J calls and clone size were taken over from that table, and D and trimming were inferred from the DNA. This sample gives approximately 150,000 clones in total; around 92% of them show up just once. The ten most abundant clones make up 1.5% to 2% of the sample.

Taken from cysteine to phenylalanine, the CDR3 has 14 residues. Here the CDR3 DNA is all that survives: 42 bases in frame from base 1. Relative to germline, V is 1 base shorter and J is 6 bases shorter, with 13 bases between their ends. CDR1 and CDR2 were assigned from the germline V gene as SGHRS and YFSETQ. Details on this clone: No antigen is known for it. The sample holds no much larger clone one base away, and base qualities are not on file.

The time point label for this specimen denotes: about 28 days (+/-7) after the second vaccine dose. AZD1222 recipients whose second dose came at about 4 weeks and those whose second dose came at about 12 weeks were combined into one group, since spike-specific TCR depth and breadth did not differ between the two schedules. Samples from vaccinated people were obtained from the UK trials COV001 and COV002, which included a single-blind randomized controlled phase 2/3 trial of AZD1222 (ChAdOx1 nCoV-19) in healthy adults. For TCRbeta chain sequencing, PBMC samples were collected from trial participants at day 0 and at day 28 after the second dose. Study-wide findings and limitations: Spike-specific TCR breadth and depth rose significantly after two AZD1222 doses compared with day 0 and with MenACWY recipients. The whole spike protein was spanned by vaccine-associated CD4 TCRs, and dominant responses were seen in regions 160-218 and 743-854. The 56-69-year group was small, and its depth increase did not reach significance, likely because of low power. Conclusions about previously exposed vaccinees are limited, since just six or seven AZD1222 recipients were seropositive for SARS-CoV-2 at baseline. Participants were mostly white British and included more females than males, and it was suggested by the authors that clonal diversity may have been underestimated. Reportedly, almost half of the unique spike-specific TCRs recognized epitopes lying outside the regions that are mutated in the B.1.351 and B.1.1.7 variants. No day 14 peak-response samples were available, so repertoires were characterized only after the peak T cell response.

Source: peripheral blood, taken 28 days after the second AZD1222 dose. The V and J genes are TRBV5-1 and TRBJ1-2, with TRBD1 perhaps the D gene, on 5 matching bases. The sequence was collected from an adult who received the AZD1222 COVID-19 vaccine. The DNA is as follows: TGCGCCAGCAGCTTGCCAGGGTGGCTCGATGGCTACACCTTC. It specifies CASSLPGWLDGYTF. Supplemented by the reference TRBV5-1 and TRBJ1-2 proteins around the CDR3, the complete variable domain is KAGVTQTPRYLIKTRGQQVTLSCSPISGHRSVSWYQQTPGQGLQFLFEYFSETQRNKGNFPGRFSGRQFSNSRSEMNVSTLELGDSALYLCASSLPGWLDGYTFGSGTRLTVV.